One and the same sample provided the 27 T cell receptor beta chains below, sequenced in a study of patients and donors after allogeneic stem cell transplantation. TCRdb ran MiXCR on the RT-PCR reads and lists one entry per CDR3 protein. This sample has about 57,000 distinct CDR3 sequences, with 10% to 15% found just once. Sequences were obtained from blood, either unsorted or a sorted T cell fraction (not recorded which). These TCRs come from a human donor who was either an allogeneic HSCT recipient or a stem cell or donor lymphocyte infusion donor (not recorded which). It is not recorded whose cells these are; they may come from a transplant donor.

The V gene is TRBV27, the J gene TRBJ2-5; the D gene is possibly TRBD2 (6 bases). V was shortened by 3 bases and J by 7 bases, with 24 bases between the two germline ends. The CDR3 runs to 17 residues. Germline values: CDR1 MNHEY, CDR2 SMNVEV (reference sequence). DNA for the CDR3: TGTGCCAGCAGTTTGGGGGGAGGAACTACCGCCCCGTGGACCCAGTACTTC. This translates into CASSLGGGTTAPWTQYF.

This chain connects TRBV7-8 to TRBJ2-1, with 7 bases lining up with TRBD2. The J segment lost 5 bases and the V segment lost 1 base, leaving 5 bases of the junction unmatched. CDR1 SGHVS and CDR2 FQNEAQ come from the germline V gene. The CDR3 sequence is 15 residues long. CDR3 DNA sequence: TGTGCCAGCAGCTTAGGGGAGGGCTTCGACAATGAGCAGTTCTTC. Residues: CASSLGEGFDNEQFF.

In this sample, this clonotype turned up many times. V usage is TRBV29-1 and J usage is TRBJ2-5; TRBD2 agrees at 7 bases. J gave up 5 bases and V 0 bases, and 3 bases lay outside the gene matches. This CDR3 contains 13 residues. Germline CDR1 SQVTM, CDR2 ANQGSEA. The CDR3 loop is CSVEEREWETQYF. DNA of the CDR3: TGCAGCGTTGAAGAGCGGGAGTGGGAGACCCAGTACTTC.

This clonotype was counted a single time. This sequence joins TRBV2 and TRBJ2-7; weak D call: TRBD2 (5 bases). The CDR3 has 11 residues. Germline V gene lookup returns CDR1 SNHLY and CDR2 FYNNEI. Trimming left V 6 bases short and J 2 bases short, with 5 bases between. Written as DNA, the CDR3 is TGTGCCAGCAGGACTACCTACGAGCAGTACTTC. This translates into CASRTTYEQYF.

The sample holds a few counts of this clonotype. The V gene is TRBV27, the J gene TRBJ2-7, with 7 bases lining up with TRBD2. This CDR3 has 15 residues. Germline-derived CDR1 and CDR2 are MNHEY and SMNVEV (reference sequence). J lost 0 bases, V lost 5 bases, and 7 bases had no gene match. CDR3 in DNA: TGTGCCAGCAGTACCGCTAGCGGAGGCTCCTACGAGCAGTACTTC. Protein product: CASSTASGGSYEQYF.

CDR3 nucleotides: TGTGCCAGCAGCCAAGCCGTCGGGCAAGAGACCCAGTACTTC. Protein sequence: CASSQAVGQETQYF. The chain recombines TRBV7-8 with TRBJ2-5; no definite D call. V was pared by 5 bases and J by 2 bases, with 12 bases between. The CDR3 has 14 residues. Germline V gene data show CDR1 as SGHVS and CDR2 as FQNEAQ.

Here the CDR3 DNA reads TGTGCCAGCAGCTTAATGACCCCAGATACGCAGTATTTT. Its translation is CASSLMTPDTQYF. The chain joins TRBV7-6 to TRBJ2-3; no reliable D call. The CDR3 length is 13 residues. The V end lost 2 bases, the J end lost 4 bases, and 7 bases lay between the germline ends. Germline CDR1 reads SGHVS; CDR2 reads FNYEAQ.

This chain uses TRBV5-6 with TRBJ1-5; D call uncertain. The CDR3 totals 13 residues. V lost 2 bases and J 0 bases, leaving 3 bases between the germline ends. Per germline, CDR1 SGHDT and CDR2 YYEEEE. The CDR3: CASSFYSNQPQHF. CDR3 sequence (DNA): TGTGCCAGCAGCTTCTATAGCAATCAGCCCCAGCATTTT.

CDR3 sequence (DNA): TGTGCCTCTGCGGGCCTCGAAAGCCCCGAGCAGTACTTC. This sequence encodes CASAGLESPEQYF. The gene calls are TRBV10-3 and TRBJ2-7; D is possibly TRBD2 (5 bases). This CDR3 region has 13 residues. Trimming removed 11 bases at V and 6 bases at J, with 20 bases between. Germline V gene data show CDR1 as ENHRY and CDR2 as SYGVKD.

This chain links TRBV4-1 with TRBJ2-2; 12 bases match TRBD2. Germline V gives CDR1 MGHRA, CDR2 YSYEKL. Trimming at V came to 4 bases and at J to 1 base, leaving 4 bases not matched to a gene. The CDR3 runs 17 residues. The DNA of the CDR3 is TGCGCCAGCAGCCCTTTGACTAGCGGGAGGAACACCGGGGAGCTGTTTTTT. Translating it yields CASSPLTSGRNTGELFF.

In this sample, this clonotype turned up a few times. The chain employs TRBV20-1 and TRBJ2-6; D unresolved. Looked up from germline, CDR1 is DFQATT and CDR2 is SNEGSKA (reference sequence). The CDR3 has 12 residues. V lost 5 bases and J 1 base, leaving 3 bases between the germline ends. The CDR3 sequence is CSAGSGANVLTF. As DNA, the CDR3 is TGCAGTGCTGGATCTGGGGCCAACGTCCTGACTTTC.

This clonotype was counted ten times or more. V is TRBV7-9 and J is TRBJ1-1; D may be TRBD1 (5 bases). CDR1 and CDR2 (germline): SEHNR, FQNEAQ (reference sequence). The CDR3 consists of 15 residues. V gave up 0 bases and J gave up 1 base, with 9 bases separating them. CDR3 amino acids: CASSLALGENTEAFF. CDR3 DNA sequence: TGTGCCAGCAGCTTAGCGTTGGGGGAGAACACTGAAGCTTTCTTT.

The chain combines TRBV15 with TRBJ2-1; D is perhaps TRBD1 or TRBD2 (5 bases each). The CDR3 spans 17 residues. Looked up from germline, CDR1 is LNHNV and CDR2 is YYDKDF (reference sequence). The germline V and J ends were trimmed by 1 base and 1 base, with 14 bases remaining between them. DNA of the CDR3: TGTGCCACCAGCAGAGCCCTTGGGACCCCTTCCTACAATGAGCAGTTCTTC. Translated, it gives CATSRALGTPSYNEQFF.

This clonotype has just a few counts. The V gene is TRBV20-1, the J gene TRBJ2-1, with D hard to call. CDR1 is DFQATT, CDR2 SNEGSKA, per germline (reference sequence). V was clipped by 6 bases and J by 4 bases, with 7 bases between them. This CDR3 spans 11 amino acids. The CDR3 sequence is CSAVYYNEQFF. DNA for the CDR3: TGCAGTGCCGTATATTACAATGAGCAGTTCTTC.

V is TRBV5-1 and J is TRBJ2-1; no clear D gene. Between the trimmed V and J ends, which lost 5 bases and 2 bases, there was a span of 11 bases. This CDR3 is built from 14 residues. Per germline, CDR1 SGHRS and CDR2 YFSETQ. For the CDR3, the DNA is TGCGCCAGCAGACCCAACGGTCCCTACAATGAGCAGTTCTTC. Protein: CASRPNGPYNEQFF.

V usage is TRBV6-5 and J usage is TRBJ2-7, with 9 bases identical to TRBD1. Germline V gene sequence: CDR1 MNHEY, CDR2 SVGAGI. Trimming at V came to 6 bases and at J to 5 bases, leaving 14 bases not matched to a gene. The CDR3 length is 16 residues. CDR3 DNA: TGTGCCAGCAGCCCCTTCCCGGGACAGGGTTTCAACGAGCAGTACTTC. This translates into CASSPFPGQGFNEQYF.

This clonotype showed up just a few times. The V call is TRBV27, the J call TRBJ2-7; D is unresolved. The V gene lost 2 bases and the J gene lost 2 bases, with 7 bases spanning the gap. CDR1 is MNHEY and CDR2 is SMNVEV in the germline V gene (reference sequence). CDR3 length: 13 amino acids. The CDR3 loop reads CASSLRVTYEQYF. CDR3 DNA: TGTGCCAGCAGTTTAAGGGTTACCTACGAGCAGTACTTC.

The rearrangement joins TRBV5-1 to TRBJ2-1; 9 positions agree with TRBD1. The CDR3 sequence is 16 residues long. Germline-derived CDR1 and CDR2 are SGHRS and YFSETQ. Unmatched junction bases numbered 8, after V lost 0 bases and J lost 7 bases. The CDR3 DNA reads as TGCGCCAGCAGCTTGGCGGGACAGGGAACCCGGAATGAGCAGTTCTTC. It yields the protein CASSLAGQGTRNEQFF.

There are many counts of this clonotype. The chain uses TRBV20-1 and TRBJ1-3; a weak D match, TRBD1 (6 bases). V was shortened by 3 bases and J by 1 base, with 16 bases between the two germline ends. From germline, CDR1 is DFQATT and CDR2 SNEGSKA (reference sequence). The CDR3 is made up of 16 amino acids. Written as DNA, the CDR3 is TGCAGTGCTAGCGCTCAGCCCGGGACATCTGGAAACACCATATATTTT. This sequence encodes CSASAQPGTSGNTIYF.

There are many counts of this clonotype. J is TRBJ1-5 and V is TRBV9, with a weak D call TRBD1 (5 bases). The CDR3 extends over 14 amino acids. Germline-derived CDR1 and CDR2 are SGDLS and YYNGEE. Deletions cut 0 bases from V and 6 bases from J, with 10 bases between. CDR3 sequence: CASSVGGAGQPQHF. CDR3 sequence (DNA): TGTGCCAGCAGCGTAGGGGGCGCGGGTCAGCCCCAGCATTTT.

In its sample, this clonotype was seen a few times. This chain joins TRBV5-1 and TRBJ1-1; D is possibly TRBD1 (6 bases). The germline gives CDR1 SGHRS, CDR2 YFSETQ. There are 14 residues in the CDR3. Deletions cut 0 bases from V and 4 bases from J, with 10 bases between. The chain's CDR3 is CASSLARGATEAFF. In DNA, the CDR3 is TGCGCCAGCAGCTTGGCCAGGGGAGCCACTGAAGCTTTCTTT.

V and J are TRBV15 and TRBJ2-1; 14 bases fit TRBD2. V lost 8 bases, J lost 2 bases, and 11 bases stayed unmatched. The CDR3 covers 18 residues. Looked up from germline, CDR1 is LNHNV and CDR2 is YYDKDF (reference sequence). The CDR3 DNA follows: TGTGCCACCTCCCTGACTAGCGGGAGGGCCATCACCTACAATGAGCAGTTCTTC. The encoded protein is CATSLTSGRAITYNEQFF.

This rearrangement joins TRBV9 to TRBJ2-7, with TRBD2 identical over 8 bases. J gave up 2 bases and V 2 bases, and 6 bases lay outside the gene matches. The CDR3 runs 15 residues. Germline values: CDR1 SGDLS, CDR2 YYNGEE. For the CDR3, the DNA is TGTGCCAGCAGCGTGAGTAGCGGGGTCGCCTACGAGCAGTACTTC. Translating it yields CASSVSSGVAYEQYF.

The V and J genes are TRBV27 and TRBJ2-1; TRBD2 aligns across 9 bases. CDR1 and CDR2 (germline): MNHEY, SMNVEV (reference sequence). The V segment lost 1 base and the J segment 5 bases; nucleotides outside the gene matches: 9. The CDR3 runs 17 residues. CDR3 nucleotide sequence: TGTGCCAGCAGTTTATTATTGGCGGGAGGGCCACACAATGAGCAGTTCTTC. Amino acids: CASSLLLAGGPHNEQFF.

This chain links TRBV27 with TRBJ1-2; D might be TRBD1 (5 bases). The CDR3 is 14 residues long. Germline V gene lookup returns CDR1 MNHEY and CDR2 SMNVEV (reference sequence). Trimming took off 4 bases at V and 0 bases at J, with 9 bases between the two ends. CDR3 protein: CASSSLGANYGYTF. In DNA, the CDR3 is TGTGCCAGCAGTTCGCTGGGGGCTAACTATGGCTACACCTTC.

This clonotype was seen a few times. The chain employs TRBV29-1 and TRBJ2-7; no reliable D call. This CDR3 is 12 amino acids long. The germline gives CDR1 SQVTM, CDR2 ANQGSEA. V lost 1 base and J lost 2, with 6 bases in between. CDR3 amino acids: CSVEVGAYEQYF. In DNA, the CDR3 is TGCAGCGTTGAAGTTGGGGCCTACGAGCAGTACTTC.

Concerning this clonotype itself: A much bigger clone sits one base away, suggesting this may be a read error. V gene TRBV7-6 combines with J gene TRBJ2-7; TRBD1 aligns across 9 bases. Germline CDR1 is SGHVS and CDR2 is FNYEAQ. The CDR3 runs to 14 residues. V shed 4 bases and J 3 bases; nucleotides not matched to a gene: 4. The CDR3 bases are TGTGCCAGCAGCTCCGGGACAGGGAACTACGAGCAGTACTTC. This sequence encodes CASSSGTGNYEQYF.